A selection of T cell receptor beta chains follows, all from one sample in a study of blood T cells in healthy people across ages. TCRdb processed the 5' RACE reads anew with MiXCR; each CDR3 protein has one entry. There are about 1 million distinct CDR3 sequences in the sample; under 45% occur only once, and around 18% lies in the top ten. The sample consisted of blood. Receptor source: an older woman in good health. Both conserved end residues are part of each CDR3. The D gene is left open where the match is weak. Clone size is stated in some rows and not others, as once, few, many or a class when expanded.

d_call clone_size j_call v_call cdr3_nt cdr3_aa
TRBD2 . TRBJ2-3 TRBV7-2 TGTGCCAGCAGCTTAGGCGGGAGGGGAAATACGCAGTATTTT CASSLGGRGNTQYF
TRBD2 . TRBJ2-3 TRBV9 TGTGCCAGCAGCGAGGGATTGGCTAGCGGGAGATTGGATGCGCAGTATTTT CASSEGLASGRLDAQYF
. . TRBJ2-1 TRBV18 TGTGCCAGCTCACCGCTAGCGCCAAGCTCCTACAATGAGCAGTTCTTC CASSPLAPSSYNEQFF
. . TRBJ1-1 TRBV27 TGTGCCAGCACCCCAAGATTCGGGACCGCGTTAAGGGACACTGAAGCTTTCTTT CASTPRFGTALRDTEAFF
TRBD1 . TRBJ2-7 TRBV4-2 TGTGCCAGCAGCCAAGAGGACGGGACAGGGGACAACGAGCAGTACTTC CASSQEDGTGDNEQYF
. . TRBJ2-7 TRBV20-1 TGCAGTGCTCCCCCGGGTTCCTACGAGCAGTACTTC CSAPPGSYEQYF
. . TRBJ2-1 TRBV4-2 TGTGCCAGCAGCCAGGTAGTGGGGTCCCGGGATGAGCAGTTCTTC CASSQVVGSRDEQFF
. . TRBJ2-1 TRBV10-3 TGTGCCATCAGTGTCACGGACAATGAGCAGTTCTTC CAISVTDNEQFF
. . TRBJ2-3 TRBV5-6 TGTGCCAGCAGCTCCCCGTCGGCTAGTCGCAGCACAGATACGCAGTATTTT CASSSPSASRSTDTQYF
. . TRBJ2-7 TRBV6-1 TGTGCCAGCGGTGGGAAGGGGACCTACGAGCAGTACTTC CASGGKGTYEQYF
. once TRBJ2-7 TRBV5-1 TGCGCCAGCGGCTTGGTTGCCTCTAGCGTACCTGATAGCTCCTACGAGCAGTACTTC CASGLVASSVPDSSYEQYF
TRBD2 few TRBJ2-7 TRBV27 TGTGCCAGCAGTTTACTGGCTAGCGGGATGTACGAGCAGTACTTC CASSLLASGMYEQYF
TRBD1 few TRBJ2-1 TRBV27 TGTGCCAGCAGTAGACAGGGGGTGGGGAATGAGCAGTTCTTC CASSRQGVGNEQFF
TRBD1 . TRBJ2-1 TRBV2 TGTGCCAGCAGAACCGGGACAGGGGCGGGTGAGCAGTTCTTC CASRTGTGAGEQFF
. many TRBJ2-5 TRBV2 TGTGCCAGCGGACAAGAGACCCAGTACTTC CASGQETQYF
TRBD1 . TRBJ2-7 TRBV29-1 TGCAGCGTTGGCAGACGAGCGGACACAGGGGGAGTTGAGCAGTACTTC CSVGRRADTGGVEQYF
TRBD1 . TRBJ2-7 TRBV15 TGTGCCACCAGCAGAGCTAGGGACAGCACCTACGAGCAGTACTTC CATSRARDSTYEQYF
TRBD2 few TRBJ2-3 TRBV29-1 TGCAGCGTTGAGTTGAGCGGGAGGGTAGATACGCAGTATTTT CSVELSGRVDTQYF
. once TRBJ1-2 TRBV2 TGTGCCAGCAATCTCAAACCCAACTGTGGCTACACCTTC CASNLKPNCGYTF
. once TRBJ2-2 TRBV10-3 TGTGCCATCAGTGAGCTCGGGGGGCACCGGGAGCTGTTTTTT CAISELGGHRELFF
TRBD2 few TRBJ2-7 TRBV15 TGTGCCACCTCGCTAGCGGGAGCTTACGAGCAGTACTTC CATSLAGAYEQYF
TRBD2 many TRBJ2-3 TRBV7-2 TGTGCCAGCAGCTTAGTGCCAGCGGGAGGGCCAGATACGCAGTATTTT CASSLVPAGGPDTQYF
. . TRBJ2-5 TRBV11-1 TGTGCCAGCAGCTTCACCGGGACCAAAGAGGCCCAGTACTTC CASSFTGTKEAQYF
TRBD2 few TRBJ2-3 TRBV27 TGTGCCAGCAGGCCTGTTGCGGGAGAGGTTGTGGTGACAGATACGCAGTATTTT CASRPVAGEVVVTDTQYF
TRBD1 . TRBJ2-3 TRBV20-1 TGCAGTGCTAGCGGACAGGGGTTGGCAGATACGCAGTATTTT CSASGQGLADTQYF
TRBD1 . TRBJ2-4 TRBV4-2 TGTGCCAGCAGCCAAGATCTAAACAGGGGTGGAAACATTCAGTACTTC CASSQDLNRGGNIQYF
. . TRBJ2-7 TRBV2 TGTGCCAGCAGTGAGAGGGGGAACGAGCAGTACTTC CASSERGNEQYF
. . TRBJ2-7 TRBV29-1 TGCAGCGTGAAGGTCTCCTACGAGCAGTACTTC CSVKVSYEQYF
TRBD1 few TRBJ2-6 TRBV12-3/TRBV12-4 TGTGCCAGCAGATACCGGGACAGGGGACCTGGGGCCAACGTCCTGACTTTC CASRYRDRGPGANVLTF
TRBD2 few TRBJ2-1 TRBV5-1 TGCGCCAGCAGCTGGGGGATGACTAGCGGGAGTCCCAATGAGCAGTTCTTC CASSWGMTSGSPNEQFF
. . TRBJ2-4 TRBV7-9 TGTGTCAGCAGCTTAGGGACATTCATTCAGTACTTC CVSSLGTFIQYF
. many TRBJ2-4 TRBV27 TGTGCCAGCAGTTTATCGCTAGCGACAGCCAAAAACATTCAGTACTTC CASSLSLATAKNIQYF
. few TRBJ2-3 TRBV7-2 TGTGCCAGCAGCTTAGGAAGGGGACAAGATACGCAGTATTTT CASSLGRGQDTQYF
. . TRBJ2-5 TRBV10-3 TGTGCCATCAGTAGTTCAGCCCAAGAGACCCAGTACTTC CAISSSAQETQYF
. . TRBJ2-7 TRBV27 TGTGCCAGCAAGGAAAACCGGGTCAGTTCCTACGAGCAGTACTTC CASKENRVSSYEQYF
. few TRBJ2-7 TRBV7-9 TGTGCCAGCAGCCCAGGGGGGACTAGGGTCAACGAGCAGTACTTC CASSPGGTRVNEQYF
. . TRBJ2-4 TRBV20-1 TGCAGTGCTCAACTAGCTTCGGCCAAAAACATTCAGTACTTC CSAQLASAKNIQYF